Below, 25 T cell receptor beta chains from the same sample are listed, as sequenced in a study of blood T cell repertoires in COVID-19. Data came from immunoSEQ multiplex PCR; TCRdb stores just in-frame clones and leaves some out. The sample lists 60,000 to 75,000 clones; about nine tenths were seen once. Sequences were obtained from peripheral blood. These receptor sequences come from a woman between 55 and 75 years old with acute or convalescent COVID-19.

V gene TRBV10-3 combines with J gene TRBJ2-7, with TRBD2 as a possible D gene (5 bases). Germline V lookup: CDR1 ENHRY, CDR2 SYGVKD. Trimming took off 2 bases at V and 4 bases at J, with 9 bases between the two ends. The CDR3 has 13 residues. The CDR3 loop is CAISEKREYEQYF. DNA of the CDR3: TGTGCCATCAGTGAGAAGAGGGAATACGAGCAGTACTTC.

This sequence joins TRBV5-1 and TRBJ1-1, with a tentative D call TRBD1 (5 bases). Trimming stripped 0 bases from V and 6 bases from J, with 21 bases between. The CDR3 is 17 residues long. The germline CDR1 and CDR2 sequences are SGHRS and YFSETQ. The DNA for the CDR3 is TGCGCCAGCAGCTTGGCGGAGGGTCGGCTCTTGGGGGCTGAAGCTTTCTTT. It encodes CASSLAEGRLLGAEAFF.

The chain couples TRBV5-1 to TRBJ1-1, with 8 nucleotides matching TRBD1. Trimming at V came to 0 bases and at J to 3 bases, leaving 4 bases not matched to a gene. Germline CDR1 is SGHRS and CDR2 is YFSETQ. This CDR3 is 15 amino acids long. CDR3 nucleotide sequence: TGCGCCAGCAGCTTGGTCGGACAGGGTGACACTGAAGCTTTCTTT. It yields the protein CASSLVGQGDTEAFF.

The chain employs TRBV2 and TRBJ1-5, with 7 bases lining up with TRBD1. With V trimmed by 4 bases and J by 6 bases, 9 bases remained unmatched. The CDR3 length is 15 residues. In germline, CDR1 is SNHLY, CDR2 FYNNEI. CDR3 in DNA: TGTGCCAGCAGTGCCGTAGACAGGGTGAGTCAGCCCCAGCATTTT. It yields the protein CASSAVDRVSQPQHF.

V gene TRBV7-2 combines with J gene TRBJ1-2; D perhaps matches TRBD1 (5 bases). Trimming took 5 bases from V and 4 from J, leaving 14 bases between them. This CDR3 is 14 amino acids long. CDR1 SGHTA and CDR2 FQGNSA come from the germline V gene. The CDR3 sequence is CASSQDGGSYGYTF. CDR3 sequence (DNA): TGTGCCAGCAGCCAGGACGGGGGGAGCTATGGCTACACCTTC.

This chain uses TRBV7-2 with TRBJ1-3, with 8 positions matching TRBD1. Losses at the gene ends were 1 base for V and 4 bases for J; bases not matched to a gene: 3. CDR1 and CDR2 (germline): SGHTA, FQGNSA. This CDR3 has 15 amino acids. CDR3 nucleotides: TGTGCCAGCAGCTTAGGCCAGGGGGCGGGAAACACCATATATTTT. Its translation: CASSLGQGAGNTIYF.

The gene calls are TRBV18 and TRBJ2-2; TRBD1 matches 12 bases. This CDR3 is 16 amino acids long. With V trimmed by 3 bases and J by 5 bases, 4 bases remained unmatched. From germline, CDR1 is KGHSH and CDR2 LQKENI. The CDR3 region has the DNA TGTGCCAGCTCACCCCCGGGACAGGGGGCGACCGGGGAGCTGTTTTTT. It yields the protein CASSPPGQGATGELFF.

This chain connects TRBV7-2 to TRBJ1-2, with D possibly matching TRBD1 (6 bases). Trimming removed 9 bases from V and 8 bases from J, with 19 bases in between. CDR3 length: 13 residues. The V gene's germline CDR1 is SGHTA and CDR2 FQGNSA. CDR3 amino acids: CASRDIPRWGYTF. The CDR3 bases are TGTGCCAGTAGGGACATCCCCCGGTGGGGCTACACCTTC. Combining the CDR3 with reference TRBV7-2 and TRBJ1-2 gives the whole variable domain GAGVSQSPSNKVTEKGKDVELRCDPISGHTALYWYRQSLGQGLEFLIYFQGNSAPDKSGLPSDRFSAERTGGSVSTLTIQRTQQEDSAVYLCASRDIPRWGYTFGSGTRLTVV.

The gene calls are TRBV15 and TRBJ1-5, with 8 bases aligning to TRBD1. The CDR3 spans 15 residues. Germline CDR1 and CDR2: LNHNV and YYDKDF (reference sequence). V lost 0 bases to trimming and J lost 7 bases; unmatched junction nucleotides: 5. CDR3 coding DNA: TGTGCCACCAGCAGAGACAGGGGGCAGGGACAGCCCCAGCATTTT. Amino acids: CATSRDRGQGQPQHF.

About this clone itself: The same CDR3 also results from other DNA sequences found in this sample. The genes are TRBV12-3 or TRBV12-4 and TRBJ1-5; D not resolved. Trimming shortened V by 0 bases and J by 4 bases, and 4 bases separated the two germline ends. The length of the CDR3 is 13 residues. The CDR3 coding sequence is TGTGCCAGCAGTTTAGCTGAGAATCAGCCCCAGCATTTT. This translates into CASSLAENQPQHF.

This clone came up once. This chain connects TRBV4-2 to TRBJ2-5; weak D call: TRBD2 (7 bases). The germline CDR1 and CDR2 sequences are LGHNA and YNFKEQ. This CDR3 is 14 amino acids long. V lost 1 base and J lost 4, with 10 bases in between. The CDR3 region is CASSQVGGLETQYF. The CDR3, as DNA: TGTGCCAGCAGCCAAGTGGGGGGGCTAGAGACCCAGTACTTC.

The V and J genes are TRBV3-1 (or the pseudogene TRBV3-2) and TRBJ1-4; 8 bases are a match to TRBD1. The CDR3 runs to 15 residues. The V gene's germline CDR1 is LGHDT and CDR2 YNNKEL (reference sequence). After removal of 3 bases from V and 8 bases from J, the junction contained 8 bases not matched to a gene. CDR3 bases: TGTGCCAGCAGCCAGGCAGGGGGCTTGGCGGAAAAACTGTTTTTT. Amino acids: CASSQAGGLAEKLFF.

The rearrangement links TRBV19 to TRBJ2-6, with no clear D. The CDR3 sequence is 15 residues long. The V gene lost 3 bases and the J gene lost 0 bases, with 6 bases spanning the gap. Germline CDR1 and CDR2: LNHDA and SQIVND (reference sequence). This CDR3 reads CASSMSGSGANVLTF. CDR3 sequence (DNA): TGTGCCAGTAGTATGTCGGGCTCTGGGGCCAACGTCCTGACTTTC.

The chain employs TRBV5-1 and TRBJ1-6, with D perhaps matching TRBD1 (6 bases). There are 17 residues in the CDR3. Trimming pared 4 bases from V and 7 bases from J, leaving 21 bases between. Germline CDR1 reads SGHRS; CDR2 reads YFSETQ. The CDR3 bases are TGCGCCAGCAGCCTGATACCCATTTTGGACAGCAATTCACCCCTCCACTTT. Encoded protein: CASSLIPILDSNSPLHF.

The chain links TRBV19 to TRBJ1-5; unclear D gene. The V and J ends lost 1 base and 6 bases respectively, with 13 bases between them. The CDR3 contains 15 residues. Germline V gene sequence: CDR1 LNHDA, CDR2 SQIVND (reference sequence). CDR3: CASSIGLGGGQPQHF. The CDR3 DNA is TGTGCCAGTAGTATAGGGTTGGGAGGAGGTCAGCCCCAGCATTTT.

The CDR3, as DNA: TGTGCCAGCAGCCAGACTAGCGGGGACTACAATGAGCAGTTCTTC. Translated: CASSQTSGDYNEQFF. The rearrangement uses TRBV7-9 and TRBJ2-1; 11 positions agree with TRBD2. The CDR3 runs 15 residues. V was pared by 5 bases and J by 3 bases, with 3 bases of the junction left unmatched. CDR1 and CDR2 from the germline V gene are SEHNR and FQNEAQ (reference sequence).

This chain joins TRBV5-4 and TRBJ1-6; D not certain. The ends were cut back, 2 bases at V and 10 bases at J, with 13 bases in the middle. Germline CDR1 is SGHNT and CDR2 is YYREEE (reference sequence). The CDR3 sequence is 14 residues long. CDR3 protein: CASSLEGAGSPLHF. The CDR3 nucleotides are TGTGCCAGCAGCTTAGAGGGAGCGGGATCACCCCTCCACTTT.

The chain recombines TRBV6-5 with TRBJ1-5; D gene unclear. V dropped 5 bases and J dropped 5 bases, with 13 bases sitting between them. CDR1 and CDR2 (germline): MNHEY, SVGAGI. CDR3 size: 14 residues. CDR3 protein: CASSPSPEHQPQHF. DNA for the CDR3: TGTGCCAGCAGTCCGAGTCCTGAGCATCAGCCCCAGCATTTT.

As DNA, the CDR3 is TGTGCCAGCAGTGAACGGACAGGGGGCATGAGGACTGAAGCTTTCTTT. Translation gives CASSERTGGMRTEAFF. The V and J genes are TRBV6-1 and TRBJ1-1; TRBD1 matches 11 bases. Trimming removed 2 bases from V and 5 bases from J; junction bases left unmatched: 7. Germline V gene lookup returns CDR1 MNHNS and CDR2 SASEGT. The CDR3 has 16 amino acids.

The chain carries TRBV5-1 and TRBJ2-5; 7 bases align to TRBD2. CDR1 and CDR2 from the germline V gene are SGHRS and YFSETQ. The V gene end was trimmed by 5 bases and the J gene end by 5 bases; junction bases not matched to a gene: 18. The CDR3 consists of 17 residues. In DNA form, the CDR3 reads TGCGCCAGCAGTAGGTTCGGGGGGACCGAAAGAGCCGAGACCCAGTACTTC. Its protein product is CASSRFGGTERAETQYF.

The V call is TRBV28, the J call TRBJ2-7, with 7 nucleotides matching TRBD1. The CDR3 is 15 amino acids. After removal of 2 bases from V and 5 bases from J, the junction contained 9 bases not matched to a gene. Germline V CDR1 and CDR2: MDHEN, SYDVKM. The CDR3 coding sequence is TGTGCCAGCAGTTTACGGGCGAGACAGGGTAACGAGCAGTACTTC. The encoded protein is CASSLRARQGNEQYF.

This rearrangement joins TRBV3-1 (or the pseudogene TRBV3-2) to TRBJ2-1; TRBD1 matches at 7 bases. Germline CDR1 reads LGHDT; CDR2 reads YNNKEL (reference sequence). The CDR3 is 12 amino acids. The V gene end was trimmed by 5 bases and the J gene end by 10 bases; junction bases not matched to a gene: 5. CDR3 in DNA: TGTGCCAGCAGCGACAGGGTTTACGAGCAGTTCTTC. Translated, it gives CASSDRVYEQFF.

This chain connects TRBV5-1 to TRBJ2-5; 10 bases match TRBD1. Germline-derived CDR1 and CDR2 are SGHRS and YFSETQ. The CDR3 loop spans 16 amino acids. Trimming at V came to 3 bases and at J to 8 bases, leaving 13 bases not matched to a gene. The chain's CDR3 is CASSSFTGTGENTQYF. The CDR3 nucleotides read TGCGCCAGCAGCTCCTTTACCGGGACAGGGGAGAATACCCAGTACTTC.

This clone was picked up a small number of times. The chain combines TRBV19 with TRBJ2-6; 10 positions match TRBD1. The junction had 6 bases not matched to a gene; V was cut back by 2 bases and J by 2 bases. CDR1 is LNHDA, CDR2 SQIVND, per germline (reference sequence). This CDR3 has 18 residues. Here the CDR3 reads CASSILGQGLPGANVLTF. CDR3 coding DNA: TGTGCCAGTAGTATATTGGGACAGGGGTTGCCTGGGGCCAACGTCCTGACTTTC.

This chain connects TRBV5-4 to TRBJ1-5; tentatively, D is TRBD1 (6 bases). V was trimmed by 0 bases and J by 9 bases, leaving 16 bases between them. Germline-derived CDR1 and CDR2 are SGHNT and YYREEE (reference sequence). This CDR3 has 15 amino acids. CDR3 nucleotides: TGTGCCAGCAGCTTGGATCCGGGAGGGGGACGGCCCCAGCATTTT. It translates to CASSLDPGGGRPQHF.